These 32 T cell receptor beta chains were sequenced from one sample in a study of early T cells in non-severe SARS-CoV-2 infection. Via MiXCR, TCRdb re-called the 5' RACE reads, giving one row per CDR3 protein. The data show tens of thousands of distinct CDR3 sequences, under 13% seen once. The sample taken for sequencing was whole blood. The receptor set was obtained from an adult who was a healthcare worker with PCR-confirmed SARS-CoV-2 infection or an uninfected control (not recorded which).

This clonotype was observed a few times. V gene TRBV7-2 combines with J gene TRBJ2-5, with TRBD2 identical over 8 bases. The junction had 3 bases not matched to a gene; V was cut back by 2 bases and J by 1 base. CDR1 and CDR2 from the germline V gene are SGHTA and FQGNSA. This CDR3 is built from 15 residues. The CDR3 sequence is CASSLRGTSQETQYF. The CDR3 region has the DNA TGTGCCAGCAGCTTACGGGGGACTAGCCAAGAGACCCAGTACTTC.

This clonotype was seen at least ten times. The chain employs TRBV5-6 and TRBJ2-1; D perhaps matches TRBD1 (6 bases). V lost 1 base, J lost 6 bases, and 11 bases lay in between. Germline assignment: CDR1 SGHDT and CDR2 YYEEEE. This CDR3 comprises 14 residues. The CDR3 region has the DNA TGTGCCAGCAGCTTGCCAGGGGAAAGCAATGAGCAGTTCTTC. Its translation is CASSLPGESNEQFF.

By proportion, this clonotype is medium-sized. The chain recombines TRBV7-2 with TRBJ2-3; perhaps TRBD1 as D (6 bases). Germline-derived CDR1 and CDR2 are SGHTA and FQGNSA. This CDR3 spans 14 amino acids. Trimming shortened V by 1 base and J by 5 bases, and 10 bases separated the two germline ends. The CDR3: CASSLGTAIDTQYF. CDR3 in DNA: TGTGCCAGCAGCTTAGGGACAGCCATAGATACGCAGTATTTT.

This clonotype has just a few counts. V is TRBV24-1 and J is TRBJ2-5; TRBD1 might be the D (6 bases). V shed 9 bases and J shed 1 base, with 17 bases lying between them. Germline V gene sequence: CDR1 KGHDR, CDR2 SFDVKD. The CDR3 contains 15 residues. The CDR3 DNA follows: TGTGCCACCCCCAGGCTCAGGGGCTCCCAAGAGACCCAGTACTTC. Its translation is CATPRLRGSQETQYF.

This clonotype occurred many times. CDR3 DNA sequence: TGCGCCAGCAGCGACGCCGGGACAGGGCCCACAGATACGCAGTATTTT. This gives the protein CASSDAGTGPTDTQYF. The chain has TRBV5-1 and TRBJ2-3, with 9 bases identical to TRBD1. V lost 4 bases to trimming and J lost 2 bases; unmatched junction nucleotides: 8. The CDR3 spans 16 residues. The germline gives CDR1 SGHRS, CDR2 YFSETQ.

By share, this clonotype counts as medium-sized. The rearrangement uses TRBV6-2 or TRBV6-3 and TRBJ1-4; TRBD1 matches at 7 bases. This CDR3 is built from 14 residues. Looked up from germline, CDR1 is MNHEY and CDR2 is SVGEGT. The J segment lost 5 bases and the V segment lost 6 bases, leaving 6 bases of the junction unmatched. The CDR3 sequence is CASSSGQANEKLFF. The CDR3, as DNA: TGTGCCAGCAGCTCAGGACAGGCAAATGAAAAACTGTTTTTT.

This clonotype appeared a few times. The CDR3 spells CAWTVGTGFYGYTF. The CDR3 DNA follows: TGTGCCTGGACCGTAGGGACAGGGTTCTATGGCTACACCTTC. The chain has TRBV30 and TRBJ1-2; 9 nucleotides align to TRBD1. The junction had 7 bases not matched to a gene; V was cut back by 4 bases and J by 4 bases. There are 14 residues in the CDR3. The germline V gene encodes CDR1 GTSNPN and CDR2 SVGIG (reference sequence). Looking up the rest from reference TRBV30 and TRBJ1-2 gives the full variable domain: SQTIHQWPATLVQPVGSPLSLECTVEGTSNPNLYWYRQAAGRGLQLLFYSVGIGQISSEVPQNLSASRPQDRQFILSSKKLLLSDSGFYLCAWTVGTGFYGYTFGSGTRLTVV.

This clonotype has at least ten counts. V and J are TRBV6-2 or TRBV6-3 and TRBJ2-1, with 10 positions matching TRBD1. This CDR3 is 17 amino acids long. Germline CDR1 reads MNHEY; CDR2 reads SVGEGT. J was trimmed by 0 bases and V by 6 bases; bases with no gene match: 8. The CDR3, as DNA: TGTGCCAGCAGGGAGACAGGGGGCACTAGCTCCTACAATGAGCAGTTCTTC. Translation gives CASRETGGTSSYNEQFF.

This clonotype was observed at least ten times. The chain employs TRBV16 and TRBJ2-7; D gene ambiguous. The V end was cut by 1 base, the J end by 2 bases, with 12 bases between. Germline V CDR1 and CDR2: KGHSY, FQNENV. The CDR3 is 15 residues long. The CDR3 DNA reads as TGTGCCAGCAGCCAATTACGCGGTAAGGCCTACGAGCAGTACTTC. Encoded protein: CASSQLRGKAYEQYF.

The V gene is TRBV5-5, the J gene TRBJ1-2, with D possibly being TRBD1 (5 bases). Germline CDR1 and CDR2: SGHKS and YYEKEE (reference sequence). The ends were cut back, 4 bases at V and 5 bases at J, with 27 bases in the middle. The CDR3 is 18 amino acids. The CDR3 reads CASSPGPSGRGRVYGYTF. The DNA of the CDR3 is TGTGCCAGCAGCCCAGGGCCTAGCGGTCGGGGCCGAGTATATGGCTACACCTTC.

This clonotype was seen a single time. V usage is TRBV20-1 and J usage is TRBJ2-7; 7 nucleotides align to TRBD2. This CDR3 spans 13 amino acids. In germline, CDR1 is DFQATT, CDR2 SNEGSKA (reference sequence). V lost 8 bases to trimming and J lost 2 bases; unmatched junction nucleotides: 9. The CDR3 here is CSCLKTSTYEQYF. The CDR3 nucleotides are TGCAGTTGCCTAAAGACTAGCACCTACGAGCAGTACTTC.

J is TRBJ1-4 and V is TRBV10-2; 7 bases are shared with TRBD1. The CDR3 runs to 13 residues. Trimming removed 8 bases from V and 5 bases from J; junction bases left unmatched: 5. Germline V lookup: CDR1 WSHSY, CDR2 SAAADI. CDR3: CASGQELNEKLFF. CDR3 bases: TGCGCCAGCGGACAGGAGCTCAATGAAAAACTGTTTTTT.

The chain links TRBV6-6 to TRBJ1-2; D uncertain. Germline V lookup: CDR1 MNHNY, CDR2 SVGAGI (reference sequence). V was shortened by 0 bases and J by 4 bases, with 18 bases between the two germline ends. This CDR3 is built from 17 residues. Here the CDR3 reads CASSYSTSGRYFYGYTF. The CDR3 bases are TGTGCCAGCAGTTACTCAACTTCGGGAAGATATTTCTATGGCTACACCTTC.

This clonotype was recorded a few times. This chain links TRBV3-1 with TRBJ1-1; TRBD1 matches 8 bases. The germline V gene encodes CDR1 LGHDT and CDR2 YNNKEL (reference sequence). Losses at the gene ends were 4 bases for V and 1 base for J; bases not matched to a gene: 5. The CDR3 runs 15 residues. CDR3 amino acids: CASSPGQVWNTEAFF. In DNA, the CDR3 is TGTGCCAGCAGCCCGGGACAGGTCTGGAACACTGAAGCTTTCTTT.

The chain joins TRBV6-5 to TRBJ2-3, with TRBD2 matching 7 bases. Germline values: CDR1 MNHEY, CDR2 SVGAGI. This CDR3 region has 15 residues. J lost 6 bases, V lost 2 bases, and 8 bases had no gene match. In DNA form, the CDR3 reads TGTGCCAGCAGTTACCTGGGAGGGGTCCGCGATACGCAGTATTTT. Translated: CASSYLGGVRDTQYF.

The chain joins TRBV12-3 or TRBV12-4 to TRBJ2-7; TRBD1 matches at 8 bases. This CDR3 has 15 amino acids. V lost 2 bases, J lost 2 bases, and 5 bases stayed unmatched. In nucleotides, the CDR3 is TGTGCCAGCAGTTTATGGGGGACAGGAACCTACGAGCAGTACTTC. Translated, it gives CASSLWGTGTYEQYF.

CDR3 region: CSAGEDRGYEQYF. The CDR3 DNA is TGCAGTGCAGGGGAGGACAGGGGCTACGAGCAGTACTTC. The chain combines TRBV20-1 with TRBJ2-7, with TRBD1 matching over 9 bases. The CDR3 is made up of 13 amino acids. Germline V CDR1 and CDR2: DFQATT, SNEGSKA (reference sequence). V gave up 6 bases and J gave up 3 bases; unmatched junction bases: 6.

This clonotype has only a few counts. The J gene is TRBJ2-3, the V gene TRBV29-1, with D possibly matching TRBD2 (6 bases). This CDR3 region has 17 residues. Trimming stripped 1 base from V and 0 bases from J, with 17 bases between. Germline V gene sequence: CDR1 SQVTM, CDR2 ANQGSEA. Written as DNA, the CDR3 is TGCAGCGTTGAAGGGGGGACTTTAGCGCCTAGCACAGATACGCAGTATTTT. Encoded protein: CSVEGGTLAPSTDTQYF.

V gene TRBV29-1 combines with J gene TRBJ2-5; D may correspond to TRBD1 or TRBD2 (6 bases each). Germline V gene lookup returns CDR1 SQVTM and CDR2 ANQGSEA. The CDR3 contains 13 residues. V was shortened by 8 bases and J by 4 bases, with 17 bases between the two germline ends. The CDR3 nucleotides read TGCAGCACCAGGGGAGGATTAGGAGAGACCCAGTACTTC. It specifies CSTRGGLGETQYF.

This clonotype was counted many times. V is TRBV20-1 and J is TRBJ1-2; D is unclear. V was shortened by 6 bases and J by 8 bases, with 16 bases between the two germline ends. The CDR3 has 12 residues. Germline-derived CDR1 and CDR2 are DFQATT and SNEGSKA (reference sequence). The CDR3 DNA reads as TGCAGTGCAACTGACGGCGACGCGGGCTACACCTTC. Translation: CSATDGDAGYTF.

This clonotype was seen many times. The CDR3 DNA reads as TGTGCCAGCAGACTGGGACCGGGCTCAGGTGGCTACACCTTC. Residues: CASRLGPGSGGYTF. The V gene is TRBV12-3 or TRBV12-4, the J gene TRBJ1-2; possibly TRBD1 for D (5 bases). Trimming shortened V by 6 bases and J by 7 bases, and 18 bases separated the two germline ends. The CDR3 has 14 amino acids.

The chain combines TRBV9 with TRBJ1-2, with D maybe TRBD1 (5 bases). The germline V gene encodes CDR1 SGDLS and CDR2 YYNGEE. The V end lost 5 bases, the J end lost 9 bases, and 20 bases lay between the germline ends. There are 14 residues in the CDR3. This CDR3 reads CASSSEVGGVSYTF. CDR3 coding DNA: TGTGCCAGCAGTTCAGAGGTCGGGGGAGTGAGCTACACCTTC.

The chain is built from TRBV6-2 or TRBV6-3 and TRBJ2-5, with 8 bases that match TRBD1. V was pared by 1 base and J by 6 bases, with 7 bases of the junction left unmatched. From germline, CDR1 is MNHEY and CDR2 SVGEGT. The CDR3 length is 15 residues. CDR3 nucleotides: TGTGCCAGCAGTTACTGGGGACAGGTCCGGCAGACCCAGTACTTC. The encoded protein is CASSYWGQVRQTQYF.

The sample holds many counts of this clonotype. The genes are TRBV5-1 and TRBJ1-1; D unclear. V shed 1 base and J shed 5 bases, with 12 bases lying between them. CDR3 length: 14 residues. Germline CDR1 SGHRS, CDR2 YFSETQ. CDR3 protein: CASSLQGLGTEAFF. The CDR3 DNA sequence: TGCGCCAGCAGCTTGCAAGGGCTTGGTACTGAAGCTTTCTTT.

The V and J genes are TRBV7-8 and TRBJ2-7, with unresolved D. CDR1 SGHVS and CDR2 FQNEAQ come from the germline V gene. V was trimmed by 9 bases and J by 1 base, leaving 13 bases between them. The CDR3 sequence is 13 residues long. CDR3 bases: TGTGCCAGTGGGTCGCCCATTTCCTACGAGCAGTACTTC. It is translated as CASGSPISYEQYF. Looking up the rest from reference TRBV7-8 and TRBJ2-7 gives the full variable domain: GAGVSQSPRYKVAKRGQDVALRCDPISGHVSLFWYQQALGQGPEFLTYFQNEAQLDKSGLPSDRFFAERPEGSVSTLKIQRTQQEDSAVYLCASGSPISYEQYFGPGTRLTVT.

The chain's CDR3 is CASSEVIQGPYEQYF. The DNA of the CDR3 is TGTGCCAGCAGTGAAGTGATACAGGGACCCTACGAGCAGTACTTC. The V gene is TRBV2, the J gene TRBJ2-7; possible D gene TRBD1, 6 bases. CDR3 length: 15 amino acids. The germline V gene encodes CDR1 SNHLY and CDR2 FYNNEI. Trimming left V 1 base short and J 2 bases short, with 12 bases between.

This clonotype was recorded a few times. The gene calls are TRBV12-3 or TRBV12-4 and TRBJ1-5; D may be TRBD1 (5 bases). The length of the CDR3 is 16 residues. V was cut by 1 base and J by 2 bases, with 12 bases left in between. In nucleotides, the CDR3 is TGTGCCAGCAGTTTAGGGGGCCAGGGAGGCAATCAGCCCCAGCATTTT. Encoded protein: CASSLGGQGGNQPQHF.

The table lists this clonotype with many counts. The chain carries TRBV6-2 or TRBV6-3 and TRBJ1-1; D is undetermined. This CDR3 is built from 18 residues. Germline V gene sequence: CDR1 MNHEY, CDR2 SVGEGT. Trimming shortened V by 2 bases and J by 5 bases, and 24 bases separated the two germline ends. The CDR3 is CASSYPIPGIPGRTEAFF. CDR3 sequence (DNA): TGTGCCAGCAGTTACCCGATTCCCGGGATCCCTGGAAGAACTGAAGCTTTCTTT.

The chain uses TRBV12-3 or TRBV12-4 and TRBJ2-7; TRBD2 agrees at 9 bases. This CDR3 is 13 amino acids long. The trim removed 7 bases at V and 2 bases at J, leaving 3 bases unmatched. The CDR3 DNA follows: TGTGCCAGCACCTTAGCGGGGGCCTACGAGCAGTACTTC. Amino acids: CASTLAGAYEQYF.

This clonotype showed up many times. The V gene is TRBV2, the J gene TRBJ2-2; unclear D gene. Per the germline V gene, CDR1 is SNHLY and CDR2 is FYNNEI. This CDR3 comprises 14 residues. Trimming removed 2 bases from V and 1 base from J, with 5 bases in between. The CDR3 reads CASSENRNTGELFF. For the CDR3, the DNA is TGTGCCAGCAGTGAAAACAGGAACACCGGGGAGCTGTTTTTT.

This clonotype was detected only a few times. The V gene is TRBV30, the J gene TRBJ1-4; possibly TRBD1 for D (6 bases). The CDR3 contains 12 residues. V was clipped by 7 bases and J by 13 bases, with 19 bases between them. The germline V gene encodes CDR1 GTSNPN and CDR2 SVGIG (reference sequence). The CDR3 protein is CALQGQFSVLFF. CDR3 DNA sequence: TGTGCCTTACAGGGACAATTTTCGGTACTGTTTTTT.

This clonotype was picked up a small number of times. The V gene is TRBV25-1, the J gene TRBJ1-3; weak D call: TRBD1 (6 bases). Trimming stripped 0 bases from V and 0 bases from J, with 9 bases between. The CDR3 loop spans 16 amino acids. Germline loops: CDR1 MGHDK, CDR2 SYGVNS. This chain's CDR3 is CASSEYTGTSGNTIYF. Written as DNA, the CDR3 is TGTGCCAGCAGTGAATATACAGGGACCTCTGGAAACACCATATATTTT. Variable domain in full (rest from reference TRBV25-1 and TRBJ1-3): EADIYQTPRYLVIGTGKKITLECSQTMGHDKMYWYQQDPGMELHLIHYSYGVNSTEKGDLSSESTVSRIRTEHFPLTLESARPSHTSQYLCASSEYTGTSGNTIYFGEGSWLTVV.